A selection of T cell receptor beta chains follows, all from one sample in a study of cytomegalovirus exposure and HLA in healthy donors. Sequenced by immunoSEQ multiplex PCR; TCRdb stores in-frame clones only, minus some. The repertoire includes about 110,000 clones, over 75% of them detected once, and around 2.6% sits in the top ten. The material sequenced was PBMCs. The receptors were sampled from a woman aged 18-29 years in good health and CMV-seronegative. Each CDR3 is given without its conserved first and last residue. A clone size is listed for some rows: how often the clone was seen (once, few, many), or a class if it is expanded.

size	J	V	CDR3
-	TRBJ2-3	TRBV6-6	ASSFGTGSLTDTQY
-	TRBJ2-7	TRBV5-1	ASSSGSYEQY
-	TRBJ2-2	TRBV2	ASSERVGSVGELF
few	TRBJ1-2	TRBV4-3	ASSQALDSVYGYT
once	TRBJ2-3	TRBV2	ASGLAGTTDTQY
-	TRBJ2-3	TRBV10-3	AISELLGPAGTDTQY
-	TRBJ1-1	TRBV2	ASSAHRVGTNTEAF
-	TRBJ1-5	TRBV6-1	ASSVGQGDRQPQH
-	TRBJ1-5	TRBV4-2	ASSQLQGRNQPQH
-	TRBJ2-7	TRBV27	ASSTIRDIVRTSAYEQY
-	TRBJ1-1	TRBV6-5	ASSYNPGYEAF
-	TRBJ2-1	TRBV5-4	ASSSPGPSPNEQF
-	TRBJ1-5	TRBV4-1	ASRTSDSNQPQH
once	TRBJ1-3	TRBV19	ASSIVGTGVHGGNTIY
once	TRBJ2-3	TRBV14	ASSQRMGLGTDTQY
-	TRBJ1-5	TRBV27	ASSSTRGQPQH
few	TRBJ1-2	TRBV19	ATRKDGTLRNYGYT
-	TRBJ2-1	TRBV4-1	ASSHGTSGRNEQF
-	TRBJ1-4	TRBV11-3	ASSFDSATNEKLF
-	TRBJ1-2	TRBV25-1	ASSQGTDGYT
-	TRBJ1-6	TRBV2	ASSEQVANSPLH
-	TRBJ2-2	TRBV11-2	ASNLEVTGELF
-	TRBJ1-4	TRBV9	ASSRDRGANEKLF
-	TRBJ2-3	TRBV7-2	ASSLGSVTDTQY
-	TRBJ2-7	TRBV2	ASSDARLAAEAYEQY
-	TRBJ1-2	TRBV29-1	SVERGGYGYT
-	TRBJ1-6	TRBV5-1	ASSWATGGESPLH
few	TRBJ1-3	TRBV6-1	ASRAGMTEGNTIY
-	TRBJ2-1	TRBV5-8	ASSSSGRGNEQF
-	TRBJ1-1	TRBV13	ASSLRGQGAFFWDTEAF
-	TRBJ2-5	TRBV30	AWIDRGRKTQY
-	TRBJ2-1	TRBV6-1	ASSVSIEAGGPYNEQF
-	TRBJ1-1	TRBV4-1	ASSQKGGGTNTEAF
once	TRBJ1-1	TRBV6-1	ANSEGRVNEAF
-	TRBJ2-7	TRBV6-5	ASSYSAGGVLYEQY
-	TRBJ2-7	TRBV4-2	ASSQDGSLAEYEQY
-	TRBJ2-5	TRBV5-4	ASSRGQTQETQY
-	TRBJ2-6	TRBV2	ASSDRGRGANVLT
-	TRBJ2-3	TRBV5-1	ASSFSGDTDTQY
-	TRBJ1-1	TRBV7-2	ASSLNSGQGNTEAF
-	TRBJ1-1	TRBV9	ASSVGGPYLGNTEAF